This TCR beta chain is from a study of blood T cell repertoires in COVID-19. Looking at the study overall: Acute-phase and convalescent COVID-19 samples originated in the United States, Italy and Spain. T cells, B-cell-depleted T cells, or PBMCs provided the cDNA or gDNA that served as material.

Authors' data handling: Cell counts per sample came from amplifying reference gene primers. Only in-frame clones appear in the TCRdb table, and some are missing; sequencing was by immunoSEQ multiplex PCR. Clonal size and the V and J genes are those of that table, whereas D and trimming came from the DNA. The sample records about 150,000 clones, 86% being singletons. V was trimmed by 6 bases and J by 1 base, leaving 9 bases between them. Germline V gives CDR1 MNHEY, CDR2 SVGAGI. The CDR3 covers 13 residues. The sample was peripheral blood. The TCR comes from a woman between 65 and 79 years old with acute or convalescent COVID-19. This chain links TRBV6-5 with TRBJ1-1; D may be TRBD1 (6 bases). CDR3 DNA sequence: TGTGCCAGCAGGGAGACAGGGAACACTGAAGCTTTCTTT. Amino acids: CASRETGNTEAFF.